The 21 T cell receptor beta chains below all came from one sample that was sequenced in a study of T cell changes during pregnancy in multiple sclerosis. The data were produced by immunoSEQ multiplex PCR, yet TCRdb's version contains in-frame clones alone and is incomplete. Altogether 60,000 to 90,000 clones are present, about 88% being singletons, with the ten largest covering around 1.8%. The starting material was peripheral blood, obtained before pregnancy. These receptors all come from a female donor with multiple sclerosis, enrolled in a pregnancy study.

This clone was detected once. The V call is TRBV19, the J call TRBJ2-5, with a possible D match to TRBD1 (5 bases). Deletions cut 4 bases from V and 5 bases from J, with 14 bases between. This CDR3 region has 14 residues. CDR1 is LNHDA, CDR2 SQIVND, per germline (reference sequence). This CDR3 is CASSTPSGAETQYF. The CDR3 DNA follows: TGTGCCAGTAGTACTCCCAGTGGGGCCGAGACCCAGTACTTC.

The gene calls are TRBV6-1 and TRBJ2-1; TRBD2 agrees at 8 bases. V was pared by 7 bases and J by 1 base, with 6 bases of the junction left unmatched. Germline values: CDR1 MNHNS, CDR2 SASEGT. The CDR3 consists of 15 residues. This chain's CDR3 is CASNAASGSYNEQFF. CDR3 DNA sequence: TGTGCCAGCAACGCGGCTAGCGGGTCCTACAATGAGCAGTTCTTC.

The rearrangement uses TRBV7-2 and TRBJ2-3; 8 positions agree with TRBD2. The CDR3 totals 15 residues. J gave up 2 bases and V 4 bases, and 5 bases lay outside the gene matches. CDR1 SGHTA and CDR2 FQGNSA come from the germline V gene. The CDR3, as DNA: TGTGCCAGCAGCTCACCGGGGGGGGACACAGATACGCAGTATTTT. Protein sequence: CASSSPGGDTDTQYF.

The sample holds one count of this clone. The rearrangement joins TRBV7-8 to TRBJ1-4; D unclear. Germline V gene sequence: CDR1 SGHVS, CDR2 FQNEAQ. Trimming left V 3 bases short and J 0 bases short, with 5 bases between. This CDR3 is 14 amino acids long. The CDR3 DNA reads TGTGCCAGCAGCTTCTTTGCAACTAATGAAAAACTGTTTTTT. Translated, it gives CASSFFATNEKLFF.

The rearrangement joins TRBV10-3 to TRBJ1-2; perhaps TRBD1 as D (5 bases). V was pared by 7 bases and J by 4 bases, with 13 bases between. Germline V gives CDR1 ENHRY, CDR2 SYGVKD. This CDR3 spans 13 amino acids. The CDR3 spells CAINKTVFYGYTF. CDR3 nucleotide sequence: TGTGCCATCAACAAGACAGTTTTCTATGGCTACACCTTC.

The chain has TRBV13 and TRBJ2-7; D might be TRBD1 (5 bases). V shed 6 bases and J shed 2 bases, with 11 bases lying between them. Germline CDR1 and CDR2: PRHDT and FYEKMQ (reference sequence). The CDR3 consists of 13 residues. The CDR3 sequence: CASRAPTAYEQYF. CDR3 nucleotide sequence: TGTGCCAGCAGGGCCCCGACAGCCTACGAGCAGTACTTC.

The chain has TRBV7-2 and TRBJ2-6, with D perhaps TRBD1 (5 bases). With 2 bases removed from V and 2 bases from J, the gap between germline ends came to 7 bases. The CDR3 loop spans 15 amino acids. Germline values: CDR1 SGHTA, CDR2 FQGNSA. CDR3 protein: CASSLQGAGANVLTF. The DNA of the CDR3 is TGTGCCAGCAGCTTACAGGGCGCTGGGGCCAACGTCCTGACTTTC.

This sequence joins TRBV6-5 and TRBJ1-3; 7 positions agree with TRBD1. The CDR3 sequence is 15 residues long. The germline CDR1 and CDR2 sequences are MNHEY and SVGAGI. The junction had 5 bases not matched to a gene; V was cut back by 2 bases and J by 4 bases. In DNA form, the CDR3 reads TGTGCCAGCAGTTACACGACAGGGTGGGGAAACACCATATATTTT. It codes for CASSYTTGWGNTIYF.

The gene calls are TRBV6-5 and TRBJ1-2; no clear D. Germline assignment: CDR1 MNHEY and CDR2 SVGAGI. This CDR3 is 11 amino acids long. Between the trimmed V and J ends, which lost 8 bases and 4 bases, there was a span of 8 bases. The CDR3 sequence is CASYAGYGYTF. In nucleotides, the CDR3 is TGTGCCAGCTACGCGGGCTATGGCTACACCTTC.

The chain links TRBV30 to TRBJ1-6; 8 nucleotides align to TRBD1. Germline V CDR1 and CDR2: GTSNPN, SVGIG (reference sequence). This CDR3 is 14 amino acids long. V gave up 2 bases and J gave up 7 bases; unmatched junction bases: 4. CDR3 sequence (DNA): TGTGCCTGGAGTCCGGGACAGGAAAATTCACCCCTCCACTTT. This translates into CAWSPGQENSPLHF. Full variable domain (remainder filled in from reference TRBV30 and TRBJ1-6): SQTIHQWPATLVQPVGSPLSLECTVEGTSNPNLYWYRQAAGRGLQLLFYSVGIGQISSEVPQNLSASRPQDRQFILSSKKLLLSDSGFYLCAWSPGQENSPLHFGNGTRLTVT.

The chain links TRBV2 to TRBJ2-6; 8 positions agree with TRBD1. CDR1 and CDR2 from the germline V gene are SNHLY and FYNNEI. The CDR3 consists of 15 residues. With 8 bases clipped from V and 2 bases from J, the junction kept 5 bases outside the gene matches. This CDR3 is CASVRGRAGANVLTF. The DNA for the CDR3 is TGTGCCAGCGTCAGGGGGCGGGCTGGGGCCAACGTCCTGACTTTC.

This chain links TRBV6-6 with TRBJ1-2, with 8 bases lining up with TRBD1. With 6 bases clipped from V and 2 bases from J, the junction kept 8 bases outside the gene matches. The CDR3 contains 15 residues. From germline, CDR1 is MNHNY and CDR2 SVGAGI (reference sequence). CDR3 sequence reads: CASRRSGQANYGYTF. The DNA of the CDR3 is TGTGCCAGCAGGAGATCGGGACAGGCAAACTATGGCTACACCTTC.

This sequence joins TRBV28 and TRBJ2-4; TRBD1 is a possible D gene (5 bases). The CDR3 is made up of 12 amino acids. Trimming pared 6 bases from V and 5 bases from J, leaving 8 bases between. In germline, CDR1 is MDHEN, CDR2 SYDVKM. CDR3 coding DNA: TGTGCCAGCAGAACGACAGAAAACATTCAGTACTTC. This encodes CASRTTENIQYF.

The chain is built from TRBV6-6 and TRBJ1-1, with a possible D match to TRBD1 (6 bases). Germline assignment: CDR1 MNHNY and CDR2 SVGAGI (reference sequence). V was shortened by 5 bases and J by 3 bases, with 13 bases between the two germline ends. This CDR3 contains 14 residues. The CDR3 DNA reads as TGTGCCAGCAGTCCCGAACAGGGATACACTGAAGCTTTCTTT. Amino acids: CASSPEQGYTEAFF.

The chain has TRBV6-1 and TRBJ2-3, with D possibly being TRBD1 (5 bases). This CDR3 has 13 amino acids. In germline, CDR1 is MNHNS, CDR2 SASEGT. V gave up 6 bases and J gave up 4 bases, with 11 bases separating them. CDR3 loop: CASSVGPPDTQYF. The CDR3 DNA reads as TGTGCCAGCAGCGTGGGGCCGCCAGATACGCAGTATTTT.

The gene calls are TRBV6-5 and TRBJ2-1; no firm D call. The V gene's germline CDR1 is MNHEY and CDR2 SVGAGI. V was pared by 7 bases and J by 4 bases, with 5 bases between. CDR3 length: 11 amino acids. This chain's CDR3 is CASTLYNEQFF. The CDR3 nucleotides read TGTGCCAGCACCCTTTACAATGAGCAGTTCTTC.

CDR3 sequence (DNA): TGCGCCAGCAGTGCTTATAGACTCGGGGGCAATCAGCCCCAGCATTTT. Its protein product is CASSAYRLGGNQPQHF. This chain links TRBV10-1 with TRBJ1-5; D gene unclear. Germline V CDR1 and CDR2: WNHNN, SYGVQD (reference sequence). Between the trimmed V and J ends, which lost 4 bases and 2 bases, there was a span of 15 bases. This CDR3 has 16 amino acids.

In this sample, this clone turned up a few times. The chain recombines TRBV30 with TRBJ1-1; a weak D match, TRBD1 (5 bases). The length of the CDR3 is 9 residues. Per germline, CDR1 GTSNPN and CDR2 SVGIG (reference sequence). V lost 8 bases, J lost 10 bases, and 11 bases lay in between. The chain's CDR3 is CAGGVGAFF. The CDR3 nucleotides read TGTGCCGGAGGGGTGGGAGCTTTCTTT.

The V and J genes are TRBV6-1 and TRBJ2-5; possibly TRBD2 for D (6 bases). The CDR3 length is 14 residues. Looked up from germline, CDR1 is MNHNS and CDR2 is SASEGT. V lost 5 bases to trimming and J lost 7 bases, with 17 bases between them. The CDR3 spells CASSWDFRRRTQYF. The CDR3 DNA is TGTGCCAGCAGTTGGGACTTCCGACGTAGGACCCAGTACTTC.

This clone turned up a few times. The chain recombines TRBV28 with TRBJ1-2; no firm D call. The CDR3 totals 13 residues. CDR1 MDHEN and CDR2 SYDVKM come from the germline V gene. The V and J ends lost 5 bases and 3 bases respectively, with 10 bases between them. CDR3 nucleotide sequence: TGTGCCAGCAGTCCCGGGTGGGACTATGGCTACACCTTC. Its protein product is CASSPGWDYGYTF.

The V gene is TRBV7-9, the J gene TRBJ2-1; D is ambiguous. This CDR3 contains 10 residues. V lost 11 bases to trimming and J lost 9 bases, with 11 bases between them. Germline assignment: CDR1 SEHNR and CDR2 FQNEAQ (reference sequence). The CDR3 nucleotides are TGTGCCCATACGACGGGTGAGCAGTTCTTC. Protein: CAHTTGEQFF.